These T cell receptor beta chains were read from a single sample in a study of monozygotic twins with inflammatory bowel disease. TCRdb re-called the 5' RACE reads; every CDR3 protein appears as one record, without DNA. The table for this sample gives about 160,000 distinct CDR3 sequences. Sequenced input: blood. Receptors originate from a human donor with ulcerative colitis or Crohn's disease, or a healthy co-twin of an affected twin (not recorded which). Both conserved end residues are part of each CDR3.

cdr3_length | j_call | v_call | cdr3_aa
13 | TRBJ1-2 | TRBV27 | CASTSDRKHGYTF
15 | TRBJ1-5 | TRBV30 | CAWSLDRGLGQPQHF
16 | TRBJ2-5 | TRBV11-1 | CASSPRQGRFQETQYF
17 | TRBJ2-2 | TRBV5-4 | CATSREAGGANTGELFF
13 | TRBJ1-1 | TRBV24-1 | CATSDRDYTEAFF
14 | TRBJ1-1 | TRBV19 | CASSMGTLNTEAFF
14 | TRBJ2-1 | TRBV29-1 | CSVQRGTGRHEQFF
16 | TRBJ1-4 | TRBV15 | CATSRVFGATNEKLFF
13 | TRBJ2-7 | TRBV12-3/TRBV12-4 | CASSLADSYEQYF
12 | TRBJ2-1 | TRBV5-1 | CASSSLGYEQFF